The clone carrying this T cell receptor (beta chain) appeared a few times. Germline V gives CDR1 MNHEY, CDR2 SVGAGI. The CDR3 is 15 residues long. The trim removed 4 bases at V and 7 bases at J, leaving 7 bases unmatched. This sample was included in a study of T-cell reconstitution after alpha-beta-depleted transplantation in children. Unique molecular identifiers were incorporated into the prepared TCRbeta library. TCRdb passed the PCR reads through MiXCR, listing each CDR3 protein once. This table has about 690,000 distinct CDR3 sequences, approximately 17% appearing once. This chain connects TRBV6-5 to TRBJ1-4; 9 bases are a match to TRBD1. This clonotype originated in a human donor who donated a stem cell graft to a child with acute myeloid leukemia. The sample consisted of PBMCs from the stem cell graft donor, taken from the stem cell graft. CDR3 sequence reads: CASSSKTGGGEKLFF. For the CDR3, the DNA is TGTGCCAGCAGTTCCAAGACAGGGGGTGGTGAAAAACTGTTTTTT.